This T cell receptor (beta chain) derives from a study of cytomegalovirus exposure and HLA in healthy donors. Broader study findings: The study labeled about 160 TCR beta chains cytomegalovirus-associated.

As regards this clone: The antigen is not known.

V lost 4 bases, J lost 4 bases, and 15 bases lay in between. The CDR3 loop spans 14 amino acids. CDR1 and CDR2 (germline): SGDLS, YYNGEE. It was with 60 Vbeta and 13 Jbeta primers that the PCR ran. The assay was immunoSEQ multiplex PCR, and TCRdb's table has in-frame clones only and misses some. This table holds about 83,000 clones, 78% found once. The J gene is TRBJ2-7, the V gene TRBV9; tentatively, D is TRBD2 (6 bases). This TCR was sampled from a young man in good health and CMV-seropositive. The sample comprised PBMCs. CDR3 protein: CASSFHLGGYEQYF. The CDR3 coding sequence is TGTGCCAGCAGCTTCCACCTGGGGGGTTACGAGCAGTACTTC.